The rows below give T cell receptor beta chains drawn from one sample of a study of shared clonotypes between healthy human individuals. Sequencing was performed with immunoSEQ multiplex PCR; in TCRdb, only in-frame clones are kept and a portion is missing. The sample lists roughly 1.5 million clones; approximately 98% were seen once. The sample comprised naive CD4+ T cells sorted from blood. The receptor source for this set is a young man in good health. CDR3s leave out the opening cysteine and the closing phenylalanine or tryptophan. The order of the fields is clone size, V gene, J gene, CDR3 protein. Part of the rows lack a size; the others show once, few, many or a class for expanded clones.

clone size: NA; V gene: TRBV11-2; J gene: TRBJ1-5; CDR3 protein: ASSLDPGSNQPQH
clone size: NA; V gene: TRBV27; J gene: TRBJ1-1; CDR3 protein: ASNRNAGTTMNTEAF
clone size: NA; V gene: TRBV6-5; J gene: TRBJ2-5; CDR3 protein: ASTEVFGETQY
clone size: NA; V gene: TRBV28; J gene: TRBJ1-4; CDR3 protein: ASSLPGDEKLF
clone size: NA; V gene: TRBV18; J gene: TRBJ1-2; CDR3 protein: ASSLPAGADYGYT
clone size: NA; V gene: TRBV19; J gene: TRBJ2-7; CDR3 protein: ASSIAGGKGEQY
clone size: NA; V gene: TRBV7-9; J gene: TRBJ1-4; CDR3 protein: ASSPLGGEKLF
clone size: NA; V gene: TRBV18; J gene: TRBJ1-5; CDR3 protein: ASSPASISNQPQH
clone size: once; V gene: TRBV9; J gene: TRBJ1-1; CDR3 protein: ASRAGLDNTEAF
clone size: NA; V gene: TRBV14; J gene: TRBJ1-1; CDR3 protein: ASSQAGEGDVNTEAF
clone size: NA; V gene: TRBV9; J gene: TRBJ2-6; CDR3 protein: ASSVARSHRVSGANVLT
clone size: few; V gene: TRBV5-5; J gene: TRBJ2-3; CDR3 protein: ASSFSTDTQY
clone size: NA; V gene: TRBV27; J gene: TRBJ2-7; CDR3 protein: ASRPSGIDEQY
clone size: once; V gene: TRBV7-2; J gene: TRBJ2-1; CDR3 protein: ASSLVSGRL
clone size: NA; V gene: TRBV5-4; J gene: TRBJ2-5; CDR3 protein: ASSLVAGETQY
clone size: NA; V gene: TRBV4-3; J gene: TRBJ2-3; CDR3 protein: ASSRTSTDTQY
clone size: NA; V gene: TRBV14; J gene: TRBJ1-1; CDR3 protein: ASSQSFGVGSEAF
clone size: NA; V gene: TRBV28; J gene: TRBJ2-2; CDR3 protein: ASSFLGGNTGELF
clone size: NA; V gene: TRBV11-1; J gene: TRBJ2-7; CDR3 protein: ASSRTSSSYEQY
clone size: NA; V gene: TRBV5-1; J gene: TRBJ2-4; CDR3 protein: ASSLGISGSGTSLAKNIQY
clone size: NA; V gene: TRBV7-6; J gene: TRBJ2-1; CDR3 protein: ASSLEASGGNEQF
clone size: NA; V gene: TRBV9; J gene: TRBJ2-1; CDR3 protein: ASSVGASVMNEQF
clone size: NA; V gene: TRBV5-1; J gene: TRBJ2-7; CDR3 protein: ASSNNLYEQY
clone size: NA; V gene: TRBV18; J gene: TRBJ1-2; CDR3 protein: ASSPSPAGQPGYT
clone size: once; V gene: TRBV6-5; J gene: TRBJ2-1; CDR3 protein: ASSYSAHNEQF
clone size: NA; V gene: TRBV13; J gene: TRBJ2-3; CDR3 protein: ASSLSSGASTDTQY
clone size: once; V gene: TRBV11-2; J gene: TRBJ1-4; CDR3 protein: ASSPRGRENEKLF
clone size: NA; V gene: TRBV7-2; J gene: TRBJ2-7; CDR3 protein: ASSLINEQY
clone size: NA; V gene: TRBV10-3; J gene: TRBJ2-1; CDR3 protein: AISEFQGAMGNEQF
clone size: NA; V gene: TRBV27; J gene: TRBJ1-5; CDR3 protein: ASSLSFRHQPQH
clone size: NA; V gene: TRBV5-4; J gene: TRBJ2-7; CDR3 protein: ASSLVLAGGPGTSYEQY
clone size: NA; V gene: TRBV19; J gene: TRBJ2-3; CDR3 protein: ASKSRNANTQY
clone size: NA; V gene: TRBV7-2; J gene: TRBJ2-5; CDR3 protein: ASSLAGREETQY
clone size: NA; V gene: TRBV11-2; J gene: TRBJ2-7; CDR3 protein: ASSFRGWSYEQY
clone size: NA; V gene: TRBV7-8; J gene: TRBJ2-7; CDR3 protein: ASSLPSGGPHYEQY
clone size: NA; V gene: TRBV19; J gene: TRBJ2-1; CDR3 protein: ASSLTGLAGVDNEQF
clone size: NA; V gene: TRBV5-4; J gene: TRBJ2-7; CDR3 protein: ASSSGIYEQY
clone size: NA; V gene: TRBV6-4; J gene: TRBJ2-1; CDR3 protein: ASSERTGYYEQF
clone size: NA; V gene: TRBV20-1; J gene: TRBJ2-5; CDR3 protein: SASLGETQY
clone size: NA; V gene: TRBV15; J gene: TRBJ2-2; CDR3 protein: ATSRDLWGRSNTGELF
clone size: once; V gene: TRBV9; J gene: TRBJ2-1; CDR3 protein: ASSVGEGTYNEQF
clone size: NA; V gene: TRBV28; J gene: TRBJ1-2; CDR3 protein: ASSLGFYGYT
clone size: NA; V gene: TRBV10-1; J gene: TRBJ2-1; CDR3 protein: ASSTGTGYNEQF
clone size: NA; V gene: TRBV30; J gene: TRBJ2-5; CDR3 protein: AWSVALQETQY
clone size: NA; V gene: TRBV6-6; J gene: TRBJ2-5; CDR3 protein: ASSSVTGGIETQY
clone size: NA; V gene: TRBV11-2; J gene: TRBJ2-7; CDR3 protein: ASSSWSSLRGSPNEQY
clone size: NA; V gene: TRBV28; J gene: TRBJ1-2; CDR3 protein: ASWGGGYGYT
clone size: NA; V gene: TRBV7-2; J gene: TRBJ2-3; CDR3 protein: ASSLASGADQY
clone size: NA; V gene: TRBV7-2; J gene: TRBJ1-3; CDR3 protein: ASSIRTGNFGNTIY
clone size: NA; V gene: TRBV28; J gene: TRBJ2-5; CDR3 protein: ASSLPGQPQETQY
clone size: NA; V gene: TRBV28; J gene: TRBJ2-2; CDR3 protein: ASSFVVGGHTGELF
clone size: NA; V gene: TRBV2; J gene: TRBJ2-1; CDR3 protein: ASSDEIEQF
clone size: NA; V gene: TRBV2; J gene: TRBJ2-7; CDR3 protein: ASTRQAGYEQY
clone size: NA; V gene: TRBV5-4; J gene: TRBJ1-3; CDR3 protein: ASSVGQGAPGNTIY
clone size: NA; V gene: TRBV9; J gene: TRBJ2-7; CDR3 protein: ASSAQGNSYEQY
clone size: NA; V gene: TRBV7-6; J gene: TRBJ2-7; CDR3 protein: ASGTVYEQY
clone size: NA; V gene: TRBV28; J gene: TRBJ2-5; CDR3 protein: ASSPVGRRGETQY
clone size: NA; V gene: TRBV10-3; J gene: TRBJ1-5; CDR3 protein: AIREGTGDNQPQH
clone size: NA; V gene: TRBV11-2; J gene: TRBJ2-1; CDR3 protein: ASSFTSGINEQF